The 21 T cell receptor beta chains in this list originate from one sample, sequenced in a study of cytomegalovirus exposure and HLA in healthy donors. Clones were sequenced by immunoSEQ multiplex PCR, and TCRdb holds only the in-frame ones, with some missing. The repertoire holds around 300,000 clones, around 87% seen once, with approximately 0.94% in the top ten. What was sequenced was PBMCs. The receptors here all came from a woman aged 18-29 years in good health and CMV-seronegative.

This clone appeared a single time. The genes are TRBV30 and TRBJ1-1; a possible D gene is TRBD1 (5 bases). CDR1 is GTSNPN and CDR2 is SVGIG in the germline V gene (reference sequence). The CDR3 is 14 amino acids. With 0 bases removed from V and 4 bases from J, the gap between germline ends came to 12 bases. The CDR3 region has the DNA TGTGCCTGGAGTGTCACTAGCGGGGGCACTGAAGCTTTCTTT. It codes for CAWSVTSGGTEAFF.

This chain uses TRBV5-1 with TRBJ1-4; the D is unclear. The CDR3 extends over 15 amino acids. Germline V gene sequence: CDR1 SGHRS, CDR2 YFSETQ. V was cut by 4 bases and J by 1 base, with 11 bases left in between. The CDR3 DNA reads TGCGCCAGCAGCGTCCGTCTGTTAACTAATGAAAAACTGTTTTTT. Translation: CASSVRLLTNEKLFF.

This chain links TRBV28 with TRBJ2-5, with D possibly TRBD2 on 6 matching bases. This CDR3 region has 18 residues. The V gene's germline CDR1 is MDHEN and CDR2 SYDVKM. V was cut by 5 bases and J by 5 bases, with 27 bases left in between. CDR3 amino acids: CASSRGYRRTVIQETQYF. The CDR3 region has the DNA TGTGCCAGCAGTCGGGGGTACCGGAGGACGGTTATTCAGGAGACCCAGTACTTC.

The J gene is TRBJ2-7, the V gene TRBV4-1; D may be TRBD2 (5 bases). The germline CDR1 and CDR2 sequences are MGHRA and YSYEKL. The CDR3 runs to 16 residues. V was clipped by 4 bases and J by 1 base, with 17 bases between them. CDR3: CASSRGLGATSYEQYF. The CDR3 nucleotides are TGCGCCAGCAGCCGAGGCTTGGGAGCTACTTCCTACGAGCAGTACTTC.

The chain joins TRBV6-4 to TRBJ1-2; D might be TRBD1 (5 bases). This CDR3 has 13 amino acids. Per germline, CDR1 MRHNA and CDR2 SNTAGT. Trimming left V 2 bases short and J 6 bases short, with 10 bases between. This CDR3 reads CASSDAGSHGYTF. DNA of the CDR3: TGTGCCAGCAGTGACGCAGGGTCTCATGGCTACACCTTC.

The chain has TRBV10-2 and TRBJ2-7; 12 positions match TRBD2. Germline CDR1 and CDR2: WSHSY and SAAADI. The CDR3 runs 15 residues. V dropped 2 bases and J dropped 6; count of bases not matched to a gene: 5. DNA for the CDR3: TGCGCCAGCAGTGAGCTAGCGGGAGGGCCGGGCGAGCAGTACTTC. As protein: CASSELAGGPGEQYF.

The chain recombines TRBV18 with TRBJ2-1, with TRBD2 identical over 11 bases. V was pared by 0 bases and J by 7 bases, with 29 bases of the junction left unmatched. The V gene's germline CDR1 is KGHSH and CDR2 LQKENI. The CDR3 loop spans 24 amino acids. CDR3 sequence (DNA): TGTGCCAGCTCACCACCGGTTCTAGGCCAGCCAGCAACCAAGACTAGCGGGAAGGCAAATGAGCAGTTCTTC. Translated, it gives CASSPPVLGQPATKTSGKANEQFF.

The chain uses TRBV28 and TRBJ2-7, with no clear D. Germline V gene lookup returns CDR1 MDHEN and CDR2 SYDVKM. The CDR3 loop spans 13 amino acids. The V gene lost 6 bases and the J gene lost 4 bases, with 13 bases spanning the gap. DNA for the CDR3: TGTGCCAGCAGGGGCCCGGTCGTTTACGAGCAGTACTTC. This translates into CASRGPVVYEQYF.

The chain recombines TRBV2 with TRBJ2-1, with D tentatively TRBD2 (6 bases). The CDR3 has 13 residues. V gave up 5 bases and J gave up 4 bases, with 9 bases separating them. Germline CDR1 and CDR2: SNHLY and FYNNEI. CDR3 sequence: CASSRGLYNEQFF. The CDR3 DNA is TGTGCCAGCAGTCGGGGACTTTACAATGAGCAGTTCTTC.

The chain employs TRBV7-6 and TRBJ2-2, with TRBD1 matching over 7 bases. J gave up 4 bases and V 1 base, and 6 bases lay outside the gene matches. The V gene's germline CDR1 is SGHVS and CDR2 FNYEAQ. The CDR3 runs to 16 residues. This CDR3 is CASSLEGASPTGELFF. In DNA, the CDR3 is TGTGCCAGCAGCTTAGAGGGGGCCAGTCCCACCGGGGAGCTGTTTTTT. The full variable domain, rest sourced from reference TRBV7-6 and TRBJ2-2, is GAGVSQSPRYKVTKRGQDVALRCDPISGHVSLYWYRQALGQGPEFLTYFNYEAQQDKSGLPNDRFSAERPEGSISTLTIQRTEQRDSAMYRCASSLEGASPTGELFFGEGSRLTVL.

The V and J genes are TRBV27 and TRBJ2-1; 9 bases align to TRBD1. V was clipped by 4 bases and J by 8 bases; unmatched bases: 12. Germline V gene sequence: CDR1 MNHEY, CDR2 SMNVEV (reference sequence). The CDR3 covers 16 residues. The CDR3 sequence: CASSSHRGLDRDEQFF. The CDR3 nucleotides read TGTGCCAGCAGTTCCCACAGGGGGCTGGATCGGGATGAGCAGTTCTTC.

This clone was detected a few times. The chain links TRBV14 to TRBJ2-3; no definite D call. Germline loops: CDR1 SGHDN, CDR2 FVKESK. Trimming took off 4 bases at V and 3 bases at J, with 20 bases between the two ends. There are 17 residues in the CDR3. The CDR3 DNA follows: TGTGCCAGCAGCCCTTTTGGGTGGGTAGGAGCTACAGATACGCAGTATTTT. Its protein product is CASSPFGWVGATDTQYF.

J is TRBJ1-2 and V is TRBV10-3; D not certain. Germline values: CDR1 ENHRY, CDR2 SYGVKD. This CDR3 contains 14 residues. The germline V and J ends were trimmed by 8 bases and 0 bases, with 13 bases remaining between them. The chain's CDR3 is CAIQAGGTNYGYTF. CDR3 coding DNA: TGTGCCATCCAGGCCGGTGGAACTAACTATGGCTACACCTTC.

The gene calls are TRBV7-9 and TRBJ2-7; 8 nucleotides line up with TRBD1. This CDR3 has 14 amino acids. Losses at the gene ends were 5 bases for V and 4 bases for J; bases not matched to a gene: 7. Germline-derived CDR1 and CDR2 are SEHNR and FQNEAQ (reference sequence). The CDR3 here is CASSLQGGQYEQYF. The CDR3 DNA sequence: TGTGCCAGCAGCCTACAGGGGGGACAATACGAGCAGTACTTC.

The chain uses TRBV7-2 and TRBJ1-5, with 9 bases fitting TRBD1. The V gene's germline CDR1 is SGHTA and CDR2 FQGNSA. Germline trimming cut 3 bases from V and 4 bases from J; bases unmatched to any gene: 10. The CDR3 extends over 17 amino acids. This CDR3 is CASSLGARDRVNQPQHF. CDR3 DNA: TGTGCCAGCAGCTTGGGCGCCCGGGACAGGGTGAATCAGCCCCAGCATTTT. The variable domain in full, with the rest retrieved from reference TRBV7-2 and TRBJ1-5, is GAGVSQSPSNKVTEKGKDVELRCDPISGHTALYWYRQSLGQGLEFLIYFQGNSAPDKSGLPSDRFSAERTGGSVSTLTIQRTQQEDSAVYLCASSLGARDRVNQPQHFGDGTRLSIL.

This chain joins TRBV4-3 and TRBJ2-1; 7 bases agree with TRBD2. This CDR3 contains 15 residues. The germline V gene has CDR1 LGHNA and CDR2 YSLEER. The J segment lost 8 bases and the V segment lost 2 bases, leaving 9 bases of the junction unmatched. The CDR3 DNA is TGCGCCAGCAGCCAAAATGGCGGGAGCGTCGATGAGCAGTTCTTC. Translating gives CASSQNGGSVDEQFF.

This clone was observed a few times. The rearrangement links TRBV30 to TRBJ1-2, with 8 bases that match TRBD1. Germline loops: CDR1 GTSNPN, CDR2 SVGIG (reference sequence). The junction had 4 bases not matched to a gene; V was cut back by 4 bases and J by 6 bases. This CDR3 comprises 12 residues. CDR3 coding DNA: TGTGCCTGGACCGACAGGGGCCATGGCTACACCTTC. It specifies CAWTDRGHGYTF.

The V call is TRBV25-1, the J call TRBJ1-1; no definite D call. The CDR3 contains 13 residues. From germline, CDR1 is MGHDK and CDR2 SYGVNS. V dropped 6 bases and J dropped 1 base, with 9 bases sitting between them. The CDR3 bases are TGTGCCAGCAGAGAACTGGCGAACACTGAAGCTTTCTTT. It encodes CASRELANTEAFF.

The chain recombines TRBV5-1 with TRBJ2-7, with D maybe TRBD1 (5 bases). CDR3 size: 16 residues. Germline V gene lookup returns CDR1 SGHRS and CDR2 YFSETQ. With 0 bases removed from V and 5 bases from J, the gap between germline ends came to 18 bases. This CDR3 reads CASSLAQGFYANEQYF. CDR3 bases: TGCGCCAGCAGCTTGGCCCAGGGTTTCTATGCAAACGAGCAGTACTTC.

The chain couples TRBV5-1 to TRBJ2-1; 7 nucleotides align to TRBD2. V was pared by 0 bases and J by 9 bases, with 6 bases of the junction left unmatched. The V gene's germline CDR1 is SGHRS and CDR2 YFSETQ. The length of the CDR3 is 14 residues. The CDR3 DNA follows: TGCGCCAGCAGCTTGGGTGCTAGCGGTCCTGAGCAGTTCTTC. Translation: CASSLGASGPEQFF.

In its sample, this clone was seen once. The chain joins TRBV4-1 to TRBJ2-7, with D possibly being TRBD1 (5 bases). Germline V lookup: CDR1 MGHRA, CDR2 YSYEKL. This CDR3 has 14 residues. The V end was cut by 4 bases, the J end by 3 bases, with 13 bases between. CDR3 amino acids: CASSPRQNNYEQYF. DNA for the CDR3: TGCGCCAGCAGCCCGCGACAGAATAACTACGAGCAGTACTTC.